A selection of T cell receptor beta chains follows, all from one sample in a study of cytomegalovirus exposure and HLA in healthy donors. Using immunoSEQ multiplex PCR, the repertoire was profiled, and TCRdb retains in-frame clones only, with some absent. The sample records 150,000 to 200,000 clones, roughly 13% being singletons. Sequencing used PBMCs. These receptors originate from a man over 45 in good health and CMV-seropositive. Both conserved end residues are part of each CDR3. A D gene is named only where the DNA matches it firmly. Rows may omit the clone size; those that give it use once, few, many or a size class.

clone size	V gene	D gene	J gene	CDR3 DNA	CDR3 protein
NA	TRBV19	TRBD1	TRBJ1-5	TGTGCCAGTGCGCGAGCTGGGCCAGGGGGACGCAATCAGCCCCAGCATTTT	CASARAGPGGRNQPQHF
few	TRBV5-4	NA	TRBJ2-5	TGTGCCAGCAGCCCCGGCCTAGGGGGGGGACTAGAGACCCAGTACTTC	CASSPGLGGGLETQYF
NA	TRBV5-4	NA	TRBJ2-6	TGTGCCAGCAGCTTGGCCGACATCATGCCCAACGTCCTGACTTTC	CASSLADIMPNVLTF
few	TRBV6-1	NA	TRBJ2-3	TGTGCCAGCAGTGGGGACATCACAGATACGCAGTATTTT	CASSGDITDTQYF
few	TRBV6-5	NA	TRBJ2-4	TGTGCCAGCAGTTATGCGGCCGGGGCCAAAAACATTCAGTACTTC	CASSYAAGAKNIQYF
few	TRBV5-5	NA	TRBJ2-7	TGTGCCAGCAGCTTGGTCGACTTGGGGCAGTACTTC	CASSLVDLGQYF
few	TRBV6-5	TRBD1	TRBJ1-1	TGTGCCACCTCCGGGACAGTGAACACTGAAGCTTTCTTT	CATSGTVNTEAFF
few	TRBV29-1	NA	TRBJ1-2	TGCAGCGTTGGCGGGGGACTGGAGGGCTACACCTTC	CSVGGGLEGYTF
few	TRBV7-9	TRBD1	TRBJ1-4	TGTGCCAGCCTGAGCCCCAGGGGGGAAAAACTGTTTTTT	CASLSPRGEKLFF
few	TRBV6-1	TRBD1	TRBJ2-7	TGTGCCAGCAGTGCACAGACAGGGGTCGAGCAGTACTTC	CASSAQTGVEQYF
NA	TRBV27	NA	TRBJ1-4	TGTGCCAGCAGTTTATGGCAGGGGAATGAAAAACTGTTTTTT	CASSLWQGNEKLFF
few	TRBV7-2	NA	TRBJ1-1	TGTGCCAGCAGCTTGCAAAGGGGAATAGGTAAAGGCACTGAAGCTTTCTTT	CASSLQRGIGKGTEAFF
few	TRBV5-1	TRBD1	TRBJ2-7	TGCGCCAGCAGAATTGGGACAGGGGGCTACGAGCAGTACTTC	CASRIGTGGYEQYF
few	TRBV5-1	NA	TRBJ1-6	TGCGCCAGCAGTACCACAGGGCCAGATTCACCCCTCCACTTT	CASSTTGPDSPLHF
NA	TRBV6-5	NA	TRBJ2-7	TGTGCCAGCAGTTACTCCCCCCTCTCCTACGAGCAGTACTTC	CASSYSPLSYEQYF
NA	TRBV15	TRBD1	TRBJ1-2	TGTGCCACCAGCCTTACAGGGGCTCCTAACTATGGCTACACCTTC	CATSLTGAPNYGYTF
few	TRBV11-3	NA	TRBJ2-1	TGTGCCAGCAGCTTAGTCGTGGGGACATCAAGCTCCTACAATGAGCAGTTCTTC	CASSLVVGTSSSYNEQFF
few	TRBV21-1	NA	TRBJ1-5	TGTGCCAGCAGCAAAGAGAGGGCCCAGCATTTT	CASSKERAQHF
few	TRBV2	NA	TRBJ1-5	TGTGCCGGCGGAGAACTCAATCAGCCCCAGCATTTT	CAGGELNQPQHF
NA	TRBV15	TRBD1	TRBJ1-1	TGTGCCACCAGCATGGGGCAGGGGGTTCACACTGAAGCTTTCTTT	CATSMGQGVHTEAFF
NA	TRBV7-2	TRBD1	TRBJ1-6	TGTGCCAGCAGCTTTTTGATGAGGCAAGGGACAGTAAGTTCACCCCTCCACTTT	CASSFLMRQGTVSSPLHF
NA	TRBV5-6	TRBD1	TRBJ1-2	TGTGCCAGCAGCTTGCCGGGACAGGGGGAGCACGGCTACACCTTC	CASSLPGQGEHGYTF
few	TRBV5-1	TRBD2	TRBJ2-5	TGCGCCAGCAGCTCCCCGGGGGGGGCCCAAGAGACCCAGTACTTC	CASSSPGGAQETQYF
NA	TRBV9	NA	TRBJ1-4	TGTGCCAGCAGCTTGGACACAACTAATGAAAAACTGTTTTTT	CASSLDTTNEKLFF
once	TRBV7-9	TRBD1	TRBJ2-1	TGTGCCAGCAGCCTTTCTCACCGGGACAGAAGTAACAATGAGCAGTTCTTC	CASSLSHRDRSNNEQFF
few	TRBV4-1	TRBD2	TRBJ2-5	TGCGCCAGCAGCCAAGATCGGCTAGCGGGGGCCTGTCCCCCCCAAGAGACCCAGTACTTC	CASSQDRLAGACPPQETQYF
NA	TRBV4-1	NA	TRBJ1-1	TGCGCCAGCAGCTCAGGTTATGAAGCTTTCTTT	CASSSGYEAFF
few	TRBV5-8	NA	TRBJ1-5	TGTGCCAGCAGTCTGACAGTCCCCAATCAGCCCCAGCATTTT	CASSLTVPNQPQHF
few	TRBV30	NA	TRBJ1-5	TGTGCCTGGAGTGTACTAGGCGGCAATCAGCCCCAGCATTTT	CAWSVLGGNQPQHF
few	TRBV6-5	NA	TRBJ1-1	TGTGCCAGCAAGCCCGGAGACAGTGAAGCTTTCTTT	CASKPGDSEAFF
NA	TRBV29-1	NA	TRBJ1-2	TGCAGCGGGGAGGTGGCCTATGGCTACACCTTC	CSGEVAYGYTF
NA	TRBV2	TRBD1	TRBJ2-1	TGTGCCAGCAGTACTGACAGGGGGTACAATGAGCAGTTCTTC	CASSTDRGYNEQFF
NA	TRBV2	TRBD2	TRBJ2-1	TGTGCCGAAAAGCGGGGACCTTCGTTCGCTAGTGAGCAGTTCTTC	CAEKRGPSFASEQFF
NA	TRBV6-1	TRBD1	TRBJ1-2	TGTGCCAGCAGTCAACAGGGGCACTATGGCTACACCTTC	CASSQQGHYGYTF
few	TRBV2	NA	TRBJ1-2	TGTGCCAGCAGGATAAGGGAGGATGGCTACACCTTC	CASRIREDGYTF
few	TRBV18	NA	TRBJ1-2	TGTGCCAGCTCCGGGAACTATGGCTACACCTTC	CASSGNYGYTF
few	TRBV5-1	NA	TRBJ2-3	TGCGCCAGCAGCTTGACGAGCGGTGTTACAGATACGCAGTATTTT	CASSLTSGVTDTQYF
NA	TRBV5-4	NA	TRBJ2-3	TGTGCCAGCAGCTTCGGGTATCCCACAGATACGCAGTATTTT	CASSFGYPTDTQYF
few	TRBV15	NA	TRBJ1-3	TGTGCCACCAGAACGGAAAGGCCCGACAGGCCCTTCTCTGGAAACACCATATATTTT	CATRTERPDRPFSGNTIYF
NA	TRBV13	NA	TRBJ1-2	TGTGCCAGCAGCTTTAGCGTCTATGGCTACACCTTC	CASSFSVYGYTF
NA	TRBV29-1	TRBD1	TRBJ1-2	TGCAGCGTTGAAGATTACGAGGGGGCTCGGACGGACAACTATGGCTACACCTTC	CSVEDYEGARTDNYGYTF
few	TRBV14	NA	TRBJ1-2	TGTGCCAGCAGCCAGAACCAGGGATCTGGCTACACCTTC	CASSQNQGSGYTF
NA	TRBV12-5	NA	TRBJ1-6	TGTGCTAGTGGTTTGGGAGGCGGCAATTCACCCCTCCACTTT	CASGLGGGNSPLHF
few	TRBV14	NA	TRBJ2-1	TGTGCCAGCAGCCAACTAGCGTTTACCTACAATGAGCAGTTCTTC	CASSQLAFTYNEQFF
NA	TRBV10-2	TRBD1	TRBJ1-1	TGCGCCAGCAGTGCCCCACAGGGGCGGTTTGTAGCTTTCTTT	CASSAPQGRFVAFF
NA	TRBV10-1	NA	TRBJ2-3	TGCGCCAGCAGCCCCCACTGGACAGACCGGGGCACAGATACGCAGTATTTT	CASSPHWTDRGTDTQYF
few	TRBV14	NA	TRBJ2-5	TGTGCCAGCAGCCAATGGGGCGGGGGCCCACAAGAGACCCAGTACTTC	CASSQWGGGPQETQYF
NA	TRBV6-5	TRBD1	TRBJ1-5	TGTGCCAGCAGTCCAGACAGGGGCAATCAGCCCCAGCATTTT	CASSPDRGNQPQHF
NA	TRBV7-2	NA	TRBJ2-4	TGTGCCAGCAGCTTAGCGGGGGGGCGAAACATTCAGTACTTC	CASSLAGGRNIQYF
few	TRBV10-3	TRBD1	TRBJ1-4	TGTGCCATCAGTGCCTTACAGGGGGCGGATGAAAAACTGTTTTTT	CAISALQGADEKLFF
NA	TRBV5-6	NA	TRBJ2-1	TGTGCCAGCAGCTTGGAGTTGACTAGCTCCTACAATGAGCAGTTCTTC	CASSLELTSSYNEQFF
NA	TRBV7-2	TRBD1	TRBJ2-4	TGTGCCAGCAGCTCCGGGACAGGGGGTGACATTCAGTACTTC	CASSSGTGGDIQYF
NA	TRBV19	TRBD1	TRBJ1-5	TGTGCCAGTAGTATGACAGGACAGGGTGTAAGCAATCAGCCCCAGCATTTT	CASSMTGQGVSNQPQHF
NA	TRBV6-1	NA	TRBJ2-5	TGTGCCAGCAGTGAAGCTATCCGGGATCTCAGAGAGACCCAGTACTTC	CASSEAIRDLRETQYF
few	TRBV29-1	TRBD2	TRBJ2-3	TGCAACGTTTCTAGGGAGGGAGGGACAGATACGCAGTATTTT	CNVSREGGTDTQYF